This TCR beta chain derives from a study of T-cell memory formation after mild COVID-19. Regarding the study as a whole: Clones contracting day 15 to 85 were balanced CD4/CD8; later expanders leaned CD4+.

Germline CDR1 DFQATT, CDR2 SNEGSKA (reference sequence). The V gene lost 0 bases and the J gene lost 6 bases, with 15 bases spanning the gap. The CDR3 extends over 15 amino acids. TCRdb called the 5' RACE reads again in MiXCR, with one record for every CDR3 protein. Seen here are 350,000 to 500,000 distinct CDR3 sequences, under 20% observed once, and the top ten hold around a fifth. This clonotype has only a few counts. Its antigen remains unknown. Sample: PBMCs or a T cell subset sorted from them (not recorded which). The chain couples TRBV20-1 to TRBJ2-1, with D possibly matching TRBD2 (5 bases). The receptor was isolated from a man in his late teens or twenties who had mild COVID-19 (a few samples of this study predate the infection). Cell type and time point are not known. DNA of the CDR3: TGCAGTGCTAGAGATCTAGCCTTCCTTTCCAATGAGCAGTTCTTC. Its translation: CSARDLAFLSNEQFF.